This T cell receptor (beta chain) was sequenced for a study of OX40 agonist ivuxolimab in advanced cancers. CDR3 length: 15 residues. The J segment lost 3 bases and the V segment lost 4 bases, leaving 5 bases of the junction unmatched. Germline V gives CDR1 ENHRY, CDR2 SYGVKD. On this clone: What it binds is not known.

Overall study findings and caveats: The mean number of expanded clones was higher in CD8+ T cells than in CD4+.

This table comes from immunoSEQ multiplex PCR, and its TCRdb copy is limited to in-frame clones, with some not included. The profile covers more than 30,000 clones, with roughly 80% appearing a single time and 11% taken by the ten largest. This rearrangement joins TRBV10-3 to TRBJ1-1; TRBD1 matches 10 bases. This material consisted of CD4+ or CD8+ T cells sorted from blood, taken in a trial of the OX40 agonist ivuxolimab. The sequence derives from an adult with an advanced solid tumor such as melanoma, head and neck, liver or kidney cancer. CDR3 DNA sequence: TGTGCCATCAGTGGTCGGACAGGGGGGGACACTGAAGCTTTCTTT. It is translated as CAISGRTGGDTEAFF.